This T cell receptor beta chain emerged from a study of shared clonotypes between healthy human individuals. Germline assignment: CDR1 GTSNPN and CDR2 SVGIG (reference sequence). The CDR3 has 12 amino acids. V was clipped by 5 bases and J by 7 bases; unmatched bases: 4. Naive CD8 populations comprised CD45RO-negative cells positively selected for CCR7, excluding terminally differentiated effector memory CD45RA+ cells. The healthy adult donors were HIV-negative and reported no recent acute infections or vaccinations. General study findings and limits: Compared with memory subsets, naive subsets generally had larger estimated richness.

About this clone: Its antigen is undetermined.

The assay was immunoSEQ multiplex PCR, and TCRdb's table has in-frame clones only and misses some. The repertoire holds more than 2 million clones, with roughly 94% as singletons. This chain joins TRBV30 and TRBJ2-7; 11 bases agree with TRBD1. Sequencing was performed on naive CD8+ T cells sorted from blood. The sequence derives from a man between 18 and 29 years old in good health. CDR3 nucleotide sequence: TGTGCCTGGGGACAGGGGGCGGGTGAGCAGTACTTC. It translates to CAWGQGAGEQYF.